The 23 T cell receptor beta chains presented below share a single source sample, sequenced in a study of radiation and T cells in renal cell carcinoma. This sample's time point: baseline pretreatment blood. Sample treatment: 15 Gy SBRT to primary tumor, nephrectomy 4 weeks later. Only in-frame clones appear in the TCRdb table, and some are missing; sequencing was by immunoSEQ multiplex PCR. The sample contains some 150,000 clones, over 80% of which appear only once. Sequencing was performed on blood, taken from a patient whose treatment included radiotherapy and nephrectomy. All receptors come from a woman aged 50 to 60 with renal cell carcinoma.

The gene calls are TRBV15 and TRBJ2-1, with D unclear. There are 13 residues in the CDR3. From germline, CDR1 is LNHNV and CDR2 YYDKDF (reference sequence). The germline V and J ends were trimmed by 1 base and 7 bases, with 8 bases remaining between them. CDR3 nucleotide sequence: TGTGCCACCAGCAGAGTCCGGGTTAATGAGCAGTTCTTC. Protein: CATSRVRVNEQFF.

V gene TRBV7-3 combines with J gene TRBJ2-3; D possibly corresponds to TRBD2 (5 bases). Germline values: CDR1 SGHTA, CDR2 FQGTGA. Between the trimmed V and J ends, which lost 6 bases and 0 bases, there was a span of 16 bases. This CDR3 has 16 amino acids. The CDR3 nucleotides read TGTGCCAGCAGTCTAGCAGAGACTACTAGCACAGATACGCAGTATTTT. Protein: CASSLAETTSTDTQYF.

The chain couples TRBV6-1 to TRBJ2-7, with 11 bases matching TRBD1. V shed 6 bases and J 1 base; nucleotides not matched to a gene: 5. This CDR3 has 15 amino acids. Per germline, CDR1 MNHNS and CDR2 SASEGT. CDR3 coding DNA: TGTGCCAGCAGCCTAGGGACAGGGGGTTCCTACGAGCAGTACTTC. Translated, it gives CASSLGTGGSYEQYF.

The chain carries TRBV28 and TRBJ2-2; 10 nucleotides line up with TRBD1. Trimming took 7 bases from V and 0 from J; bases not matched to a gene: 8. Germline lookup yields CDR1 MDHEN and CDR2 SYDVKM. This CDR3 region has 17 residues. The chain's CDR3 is CASTLQTGGPNTGELFF. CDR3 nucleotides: TGTGCCAGCACCCTGCAGACAGGGGGCCCGAACACCGGGGAGCTGTTTTTT.

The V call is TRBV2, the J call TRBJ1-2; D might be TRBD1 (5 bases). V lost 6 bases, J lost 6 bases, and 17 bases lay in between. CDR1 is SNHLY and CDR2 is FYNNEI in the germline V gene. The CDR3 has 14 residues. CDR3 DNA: TGTGCCAGCAGATTGTTCCAGGGTTTGGATGGCTACACCTTC. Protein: CASRLFQGLDGYTF.

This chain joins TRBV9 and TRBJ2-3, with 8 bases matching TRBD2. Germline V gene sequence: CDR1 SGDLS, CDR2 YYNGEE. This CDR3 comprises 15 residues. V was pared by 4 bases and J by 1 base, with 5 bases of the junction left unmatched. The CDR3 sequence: CASSFSGGGTDTQYF. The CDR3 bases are TGTGCCAGCAGCTTCAGCGGGGGTGGCACAGATACGCAGTATTTT.

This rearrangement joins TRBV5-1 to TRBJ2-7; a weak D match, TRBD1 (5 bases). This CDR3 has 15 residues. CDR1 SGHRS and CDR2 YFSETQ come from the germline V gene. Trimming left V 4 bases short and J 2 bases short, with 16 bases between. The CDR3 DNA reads TGCGCCAGCAGCCCTGGCCAGGGTAGAACCTACGAGCAGTACTTC. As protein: CASSPGQGRTYEQYF.

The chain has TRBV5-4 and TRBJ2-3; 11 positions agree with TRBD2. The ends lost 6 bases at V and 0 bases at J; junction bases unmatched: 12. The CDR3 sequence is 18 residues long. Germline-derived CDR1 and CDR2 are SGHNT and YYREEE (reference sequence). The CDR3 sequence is CASTWGLAGGASTDTQYF. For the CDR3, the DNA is TGTGCCAGCACCTGGGGCCTAGCGGGGGGTGCTAGCACAGATACGCAGTATTTT.

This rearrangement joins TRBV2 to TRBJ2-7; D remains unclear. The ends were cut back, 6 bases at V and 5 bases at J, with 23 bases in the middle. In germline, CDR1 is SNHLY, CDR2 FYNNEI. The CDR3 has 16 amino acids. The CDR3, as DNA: TGTGCCAGCAGCCGCTCCAGGATCCAGGATCGGGACGAGCAGTACTTC. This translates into CASSRSRIQDRDEQYF.

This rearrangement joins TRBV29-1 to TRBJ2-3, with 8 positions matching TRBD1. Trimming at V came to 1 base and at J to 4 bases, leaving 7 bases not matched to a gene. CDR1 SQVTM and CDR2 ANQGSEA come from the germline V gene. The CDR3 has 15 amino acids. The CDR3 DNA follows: TGCAGCGTTGAAGCCGGACAGGGAGTGTCAGATACGCAGTATTTT. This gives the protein CSVEAGQGVSDTQYF.

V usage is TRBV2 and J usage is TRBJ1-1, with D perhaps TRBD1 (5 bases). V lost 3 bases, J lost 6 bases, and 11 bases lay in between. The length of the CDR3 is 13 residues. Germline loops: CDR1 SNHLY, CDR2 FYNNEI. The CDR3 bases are TGTGCCAGCAGTGAGCAGGGTATCGCTGAAGCTTTCTTT. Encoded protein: CASSEQGIAEAFF.

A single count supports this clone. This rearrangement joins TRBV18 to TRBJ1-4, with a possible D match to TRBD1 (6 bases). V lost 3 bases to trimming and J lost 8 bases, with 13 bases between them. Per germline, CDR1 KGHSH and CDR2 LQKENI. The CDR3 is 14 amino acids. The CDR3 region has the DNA TGTGCCAGCTCACCGCAGGGGTTTCAAGAAAAACTGTTTTTT. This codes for CASSPQGFQEKLFF.

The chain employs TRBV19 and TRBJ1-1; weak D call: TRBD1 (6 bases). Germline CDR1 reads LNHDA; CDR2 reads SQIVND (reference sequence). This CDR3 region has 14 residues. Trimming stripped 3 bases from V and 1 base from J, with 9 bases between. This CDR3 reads CASSINRENTEAFF. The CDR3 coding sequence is TGTGCCAGTAGTATCAACAGGGAGAACACTGAAGCTTTCTTT.

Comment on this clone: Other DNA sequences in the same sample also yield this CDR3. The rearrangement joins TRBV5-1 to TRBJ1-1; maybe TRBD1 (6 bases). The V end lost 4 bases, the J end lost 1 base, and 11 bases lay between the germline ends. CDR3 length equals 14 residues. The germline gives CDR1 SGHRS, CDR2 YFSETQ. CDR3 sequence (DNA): TGCGCCAGCAGCACTGGACAGCCGAACACTGAAGCTTTCTTT. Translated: CASSTGQPNTEAFF.

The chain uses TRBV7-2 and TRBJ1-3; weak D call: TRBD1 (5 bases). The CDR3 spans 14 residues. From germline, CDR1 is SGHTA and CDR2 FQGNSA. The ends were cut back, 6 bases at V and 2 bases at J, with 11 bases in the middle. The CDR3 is CASRSGSAGNTIYF. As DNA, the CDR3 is TGTGCCAGCAGATCAGGGAGCGCTGGAAACACCATATATTTT.

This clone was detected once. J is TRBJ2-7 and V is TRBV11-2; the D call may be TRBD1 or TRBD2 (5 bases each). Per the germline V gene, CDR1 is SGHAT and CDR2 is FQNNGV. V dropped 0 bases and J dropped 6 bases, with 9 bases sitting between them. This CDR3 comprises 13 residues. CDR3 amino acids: CASSLDLGGEQYF. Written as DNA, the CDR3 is TGTGCCAGCAGCTTAGATCTTGGGGGCGAGCAGTACTTC.

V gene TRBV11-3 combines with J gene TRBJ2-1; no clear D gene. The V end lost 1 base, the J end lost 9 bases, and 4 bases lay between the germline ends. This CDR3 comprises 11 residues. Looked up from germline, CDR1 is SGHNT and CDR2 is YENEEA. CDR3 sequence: CASSLGLEQFF. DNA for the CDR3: TGTGCCAGCAGCTTAGGTCTTGAGCAGTTCTTC.

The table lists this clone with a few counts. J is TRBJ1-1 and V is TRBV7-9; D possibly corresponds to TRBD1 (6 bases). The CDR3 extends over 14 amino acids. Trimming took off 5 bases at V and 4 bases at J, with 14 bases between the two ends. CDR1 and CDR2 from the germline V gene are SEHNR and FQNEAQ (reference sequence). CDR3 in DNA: TGTGCCAGCAGCAACCAACAGGGCAGCACTGAAGCTTTCTTT. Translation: CASSNQQGSTEAFF.

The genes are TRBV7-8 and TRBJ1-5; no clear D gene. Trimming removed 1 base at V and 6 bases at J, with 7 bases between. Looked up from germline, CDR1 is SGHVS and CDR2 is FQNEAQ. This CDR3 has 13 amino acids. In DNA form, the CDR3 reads TGTGCCAGCAGCTTAGAGCTCGGTCAGCCCCAGCATTTT. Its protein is CASSLELGQPQHF.

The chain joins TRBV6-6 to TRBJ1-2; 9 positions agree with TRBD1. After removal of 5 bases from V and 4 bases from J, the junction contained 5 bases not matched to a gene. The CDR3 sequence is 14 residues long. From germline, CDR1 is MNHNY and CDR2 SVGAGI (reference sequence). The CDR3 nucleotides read TGTGCCAGCAGTCGGGACAGGGTTACCTATGGCTACACCTTC. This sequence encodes CASSRDRVTYGYTF.

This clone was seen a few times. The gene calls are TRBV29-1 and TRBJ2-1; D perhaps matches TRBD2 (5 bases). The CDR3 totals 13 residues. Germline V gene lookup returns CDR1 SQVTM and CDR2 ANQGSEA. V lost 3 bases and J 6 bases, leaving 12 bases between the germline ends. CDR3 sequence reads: CSVDGVGINEQFF. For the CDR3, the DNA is TGCAGCGTTGACGGGGTCGGGATCAATGAGCAGTTCTTC.

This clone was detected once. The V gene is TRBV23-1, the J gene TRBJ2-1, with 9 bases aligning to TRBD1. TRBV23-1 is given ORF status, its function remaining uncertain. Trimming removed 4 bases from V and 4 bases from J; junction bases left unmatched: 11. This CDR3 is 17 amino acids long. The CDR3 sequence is CASSPRLRDRAYNEQFF. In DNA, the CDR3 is TGCGCCAGCAGTCCGAGGCTCCGGGACAGGGCATACAATGAGCAGTTCTTC.

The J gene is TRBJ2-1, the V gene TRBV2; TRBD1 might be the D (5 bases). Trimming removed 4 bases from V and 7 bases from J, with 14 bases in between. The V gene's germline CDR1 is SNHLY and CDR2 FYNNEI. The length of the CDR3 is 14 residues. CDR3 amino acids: CASSVGREVNEQFF. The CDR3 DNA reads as TGTGCCAGCAGTGTTGGCAGGGAAGTTAATGAGCAGTTCTTC.